These 2 T cell receptor beta chains came from one sample sequenced in a study of Graves' ophthalmopathy and Graves' hyperthyroidism. Transcripts of RNA were the source for amplifying TCR beta CDR3 regions. Scientists carried out first-round RT-PCR using HTBI primers and then a second-round multiplex PCR. TCRdb itself ran the multiplex PCR reads through MiXCR, one entry per CDR3 protein. The sample has about 240,000 distinct CDR3 sequences, around 42% seen once. Sequencing input: peripheral blood. The receptors shown here come from an adult man with Graves' ophthalmopathy.

This chain connects TRBV7-3 to TRBJ2-7, with 7 bases fitting TRBD1. The CDR3 loop spans 17 amino acids. The V gene end was trimmed by 2 bases and the J gene end by 1 base; junction bases not matched to a gene: 11. The V gene's germline CDR1 is SGHTA and CDR2 FQGTGA. CDR3 in DNA: TGTGCCAGCAGCTTACCGATCCTAGGGGACAGTTCCTACGAGCAGTACTTC. Amino acids: CASSLPILGDSSYEQYF.

V gene TRBV7-9 combines with J gene TRBJ2-2, with no clear D. V was clipped by 1 base and J by 4 bases, with 4 bases between them. Germline-derived CDR1 and CDR2 are SEHNR and FQNEAQ (reference sequence). CDR3 size: 13 residues. CDR3 protein: CASSLEITGELFF. CDR3 nucleotides: TGTGCCAGCAGCTTAGAAATCACCGGGGAGCTGTTTTTT. Full variable domain (outside the CDR3, taken from reference TRBV7-9 and TRBJ2-2): DTGVSQNPRHKITKRGQNVTFRCDPISEHNRLYWYRQTLGQGPEFLTYFQNEAQLEKSRLLSDRFSAERPKGSFSTLEIQRTEQGDSAMYLCASSLEITGELFFGEGSRLTVL.